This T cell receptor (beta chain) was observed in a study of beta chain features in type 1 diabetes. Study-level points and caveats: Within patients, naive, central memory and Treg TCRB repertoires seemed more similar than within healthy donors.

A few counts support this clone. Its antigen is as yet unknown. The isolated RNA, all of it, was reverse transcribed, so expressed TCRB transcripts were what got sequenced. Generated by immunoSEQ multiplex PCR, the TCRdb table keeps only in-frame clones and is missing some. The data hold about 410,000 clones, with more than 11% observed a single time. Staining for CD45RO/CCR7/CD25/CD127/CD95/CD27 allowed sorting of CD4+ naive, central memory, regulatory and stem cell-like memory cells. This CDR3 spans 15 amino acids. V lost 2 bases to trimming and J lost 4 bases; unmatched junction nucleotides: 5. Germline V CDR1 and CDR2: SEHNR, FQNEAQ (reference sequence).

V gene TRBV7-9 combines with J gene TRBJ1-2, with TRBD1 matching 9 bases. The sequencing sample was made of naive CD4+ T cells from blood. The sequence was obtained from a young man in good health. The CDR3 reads CASSLPHRGLYGYTF. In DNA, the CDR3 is TGTGCCAGCAGCTTACCCCACAGGGGGCTCTATGGCTACACCTTC.